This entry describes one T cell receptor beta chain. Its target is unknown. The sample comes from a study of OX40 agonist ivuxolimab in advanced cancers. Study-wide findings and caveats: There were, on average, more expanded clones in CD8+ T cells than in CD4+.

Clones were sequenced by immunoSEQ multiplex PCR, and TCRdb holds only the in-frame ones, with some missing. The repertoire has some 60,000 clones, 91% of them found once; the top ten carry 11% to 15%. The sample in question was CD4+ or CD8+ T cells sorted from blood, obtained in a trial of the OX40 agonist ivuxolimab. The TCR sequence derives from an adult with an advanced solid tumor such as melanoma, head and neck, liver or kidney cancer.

In nucleotides, the CDR3 is TGTGCCAGCAGACCCTCGGGACAGAGCACAGATACGCAGTATTTT. Translated, it gives CASRPSGQSTDTQYF. The V gene is TRBV6-6, the J gene TRBJ2-3; 7 positions agree with TRBD1. Trimming at V came to 6 bases and at J to 0 bases, leaving 6 bases not matched to a gene. This CDR3 spans 15 amino acids. In germline, CDR1 is MNHNY, CDR2 SVGAGI (reference sequence).